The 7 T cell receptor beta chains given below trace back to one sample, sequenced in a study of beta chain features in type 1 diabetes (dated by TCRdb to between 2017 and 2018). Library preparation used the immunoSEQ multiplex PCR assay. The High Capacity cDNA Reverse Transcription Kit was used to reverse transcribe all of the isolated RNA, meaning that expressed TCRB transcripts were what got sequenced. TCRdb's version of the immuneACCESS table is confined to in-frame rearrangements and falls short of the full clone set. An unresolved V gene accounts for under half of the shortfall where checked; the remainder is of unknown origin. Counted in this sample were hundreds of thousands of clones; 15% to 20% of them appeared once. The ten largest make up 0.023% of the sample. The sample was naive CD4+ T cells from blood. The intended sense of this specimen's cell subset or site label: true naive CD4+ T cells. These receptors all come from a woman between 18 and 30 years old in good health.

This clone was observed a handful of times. As DNA, the CDR3 is TGTGCCAGCAGTTTGAGAGGGCCGGTAGGGGGGGAGCTGTTTTTT. Residues: CASSLRGPVGGELFF. The gene calls are TRBV28 and TRBJ2-2; D might be TRBD2 (5 bases). Trimming stripped 3 bases from V and 8 bases from J, with 16 bases between. Looked up from germline, CDR1 is MDHEN and CDR2 is SYDVKM. The CDR3 is made up of 15 amino acids.

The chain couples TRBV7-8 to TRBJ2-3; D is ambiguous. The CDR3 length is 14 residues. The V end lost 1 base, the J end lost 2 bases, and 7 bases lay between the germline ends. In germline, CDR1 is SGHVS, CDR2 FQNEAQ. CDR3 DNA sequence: TGTGCCAGCAGCTTAGTAGTCTTCACAGATACGCAGTATTTT. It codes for CASSLVVFTDTQYF.

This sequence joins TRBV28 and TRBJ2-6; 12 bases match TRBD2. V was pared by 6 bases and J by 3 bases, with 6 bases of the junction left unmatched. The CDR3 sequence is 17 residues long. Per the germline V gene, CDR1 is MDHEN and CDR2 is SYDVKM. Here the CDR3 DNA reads TGTGCCAGCAGACCCACTAGCGGGAGGTTTGGGGCCAACGTCCTGACTTTC. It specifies CASRPTSGRFGANVLTF. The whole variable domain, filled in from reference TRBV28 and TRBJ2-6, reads DVKVTQSSRYLVKRTGEKVFLECVQDMDHENMFWYRQDPGLGLRLIYFSYDVKMKEKGDIPEGYSVSREKKERFSLILESASTNQTSMYLCASRPTSGRFGANVLTFGAGSRLTVL.

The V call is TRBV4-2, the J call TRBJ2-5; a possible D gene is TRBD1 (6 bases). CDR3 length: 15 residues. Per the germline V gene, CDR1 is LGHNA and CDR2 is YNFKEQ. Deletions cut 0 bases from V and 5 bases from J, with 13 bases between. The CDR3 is CASSQDQTGMETQYF. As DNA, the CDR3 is TGTGCCAGCAGCCAAGATCAGACAGGAATGGAGACCCAGTACTTC.

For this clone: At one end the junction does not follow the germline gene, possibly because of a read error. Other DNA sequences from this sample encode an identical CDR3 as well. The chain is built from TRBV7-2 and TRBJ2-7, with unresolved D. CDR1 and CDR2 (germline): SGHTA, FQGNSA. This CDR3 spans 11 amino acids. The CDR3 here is CASSPNYEQYF. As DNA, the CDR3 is TGTGCCAGCAGCCCAAACTACGAGCAGTACTTT.

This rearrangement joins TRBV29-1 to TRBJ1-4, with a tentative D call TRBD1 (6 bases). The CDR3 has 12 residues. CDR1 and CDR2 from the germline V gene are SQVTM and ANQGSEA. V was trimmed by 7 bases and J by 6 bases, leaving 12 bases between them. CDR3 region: CSGSGADEKLFF. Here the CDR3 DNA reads TGCAGCGGCTCAGGGGCGGATGAAAAACTGTTTTTT.

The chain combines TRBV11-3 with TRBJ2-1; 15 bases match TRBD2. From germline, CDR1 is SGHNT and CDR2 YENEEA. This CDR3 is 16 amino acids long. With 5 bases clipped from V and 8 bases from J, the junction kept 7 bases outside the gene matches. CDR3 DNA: TGTGCCAGCAGCCCACGGACTAGCGGGAGGGCGGATGAGCAGTTCTTC. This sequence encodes CASSPRTSGRADEQFF.